This T cell receptor (beta chain) stems from a study of blood T cells in healthy people across ages. For the study at large: Template switching retrieved approximately one barcoded beta molecule for each two T cells. Points from the study as a whole: Roughly linear age-related decline in beta diversity appeared, significant by age approximately 41. More naive CD4+ cells and higher diversity marked long-lived donors relative to aged donors. Any conclusive comparison of naive versus antigen-experienced cells was prevented by using unsorted PBMCs.

In the case of this clonotype: The antigen is not known.

The authors ran a second PCR of about 7 to 12 cycles using a sample-barcoded 5' primer and a J-beta primer mix. TCRdb called the 5' RACE reads again in MiXCR, with one record for every CDR3 protein. Found here are roughly 800,000 distinct CDR3 sequences, approximately 35% of them singletons; the top ten hold roughly 13%. Germline CDR1 is KGHDR and CDR2 is SFDVKD. The trim removed 3 bases at V and 1 base at J, leaving 6 bases unmatched. The CDR3 loop spans 17 amino acids. This chain uses TRBV24-1 with TRBJ2-3; 10 bases line up with TRBD1. The sequenced sample consisted of blood. This sequence was found in a man younger than 35 in good health. CDR3 sequence reads: CATSDGTGVPRTDTQYF. The CDR3 DNA is TGTGCCACCAGTGATGGGACAGGGGTCCCTCGCACAGATACGCAGTATTTT.